These 21 T cell receptor beta chains originate from one sample sequenced in a study of Graves' ophthalmopathy and Graves' hyperthyroidism. Amplified TCR beta CDR3 regions were obtained using RNA transcripts as template. Second-round multiplex PCR came after first-round RT-PCR with HTBI primers. TCRdb ran MiXCR on the multiplex PCR reads and lists one entry per CDR3 protein. The sample lists 620,000 or so distinct CDR3 sequences, roughly 20% seen once, with around 6.5% in the top ten. Sequenced sample: peripheral blood. The origin of the receptors is a woman aged 18-29 years with stable Graves' hyperthyroidism. Some clones in this sample may be carry-over from other donors' samples.

Concerning this clonotype: An end of the junction differs from the germline gene, which may be a read error. V gene TRBV12-3 or TRBV12-4 combines with J gene TRBJ1-1; weak D call: TRBD1 (5 bases). The CDR3 totals 13 residues. Here the CDR3 reads CAGSIGQNTEAFF. CDR3 nucleotides: TGTGCCGGCAGCATCGGACAGAACACTGAAGCTTTCTTT.

In DNA form, the CDR3 reads TGTGCCAGCAGTACCCCCCGGGACAGGGTTCCGAACACTGAAGCTTTCTTT. It translates to CASSTPRDRVPNTEAFF. The chain is built from TRBV12-3 or TRBV12-4 and TRBJ1-1; TRBD1 aligns across 9 bases. This CDR3 is built from 17 residues. The V segment lost 5 bases and the J segment 1 base; nucleotides outside the gene matches: 11.

This clonotype has more than one count but fewer than ten. The J gene is TRBJ2-2, the V gene TRBV6-1, with D maybe TRBD2 (6 bases). The germline CDR1 and CDR2 sequences are MNHNS and SASEGT. Trimming left V 10 bases short and J 5 bases short, with 11 bases between. The CDR3 extends over 12 amino acids. This chain's CDR3 is CAIGTSTGELFF. The CDR3 DNA reads as TGTGCCATTGGGACTTCGACCGGGGAGCTGTTTTTT.

This clonotype occurred many times. The J gene is TRBJ1-1, the V gene TRBV6-5; D ambiguous. Per germline, CDR1 MNHEY and CDR2 SVGAGI. This CDR3 has 14 amino acids. V lost 0 bases to trimming and J lost 5 bases, with 10 bases between them. CDR3 nucleotide sequence: TGTGCCAGCAGTTACTCGACCCACACTACTGAAGCTTTCTTT. Its translation is CASSYSTHTTEAFF.

This clonotype came up many times. The genes are TRBV12-3 or TRBV12-4 and TRBJ2-6; tentative D call: TRBD1 (6 bases). The CDR3 has 15 residues. V gave up 6 bases and J gave up 4 bases, with 13 bases separating them. In nucleotides, the CDR3 is TGTGCCAGCAGCCTAGGGGGAACCGGGGCCAACGTCCTGACTTTC. Translated, it gives CASSLGGTGANVLTF.

This clonotype was counted between two and nine times. This chain connects TRBV20-1 to TRBJ2-7, with a tentative D call TRBD2 (5 bases). CDR1 is DFQATT, CDR2 SNEGSKA, per germline (reference sequence). CDR3 length: 16 residues. The V end lost 0 bases, the J end lost 1 base, and 16 bases lay between the germline ends. CDR3 sequence: CSARDSRGMSSYEQYF. Written as DNA, the CDR3 is TGCAGTGCTAGAGATAGTCGGGGAATGAGTTCCTACGAGCAGTACTTC.

As for this clonotype: A read error may be the cause here, since a much bigger clone is one base away. Given the absence of the conserved phenylalanine or tryptophan at the CDR3 end, a read error is likely. V usage is TRBV4-2 and J usage is TRBJ1-5; D is possibly TRBD1 (5 bases). Germline CDR1 LGHNA, CDR2 YNFKEQ. V lost 0 bases to trimming and J lost 0 bases, with 6 bases between them. The CDR3 is 15 amino acids. The CDR3, as DNA: TGTGCCAGCAGCCAAGACAGGGTTAGCAATCAGCCCCAGCATCTT. As protein: CASSQDRVSNQPQHL.

The V and J genes are TRBV3-1 and TRBJ1-2, with no clear D. Trimming stripped 5 bases from V and 8 bases from J, with 15 bases between. The CDR3 has 13 residues. Germline CDR1 LGHDT, CDR2 YNNKEL (reference sequence). CDR3 in amino acids: CASSSRSLGGYTF. In nucleotides, the CDR3 is TGTGCCAGCAGCTCGCGGTCGCTTGGCGGCTACACCTTC.

The chain combines TRBV2 with TRBJ2-7; TRBD2 matches at 10 bases. Germline V gene sequence: CDR1 SNHLY, CDR2 FYNNEI. This CDR3 spans 17 amino acids. The ends lost 7 bases at V and 3 bases at J; junction bases unmatched: 15. CDR3 in amino acids: CASTNQESGRDDYEQYF. Here the CDR3 DNA reads TGTGCCAGCACCAACCAAGAGAGCGGGAGGGACGACTACGAGCAGTACTTC.

In its sample, this clonotype was seen many times. CDR3 in DNA: TGTGCCAGCAGTTACGTGTACCCACCCGAGCAGTACTTC. Its protein product is CASSYVYPPEQYF. V and J are TRBV6-5 and TRBJ2-7; no definite D call. Per germline, CDR1 MNHEY and CDR2 SVGAGI. V shed 2 bases and J shed 6 bases, with 11 bases lying between them. The CDR3 extends over 13 amino acids.

The chain employs TRBV12-3 or TRBV12-4 and TRBJ1-1; 8 nucleotides align to TRBD1. CDR3 length equals 13 residues. J lost 6 bases, V lost 4 bases, and 4 bases had no gene match. DNA for the CDR3: TGTGCCAGCAGTTGGACAGGGATCCCTGAAGCTTTCTTT. This encodes CASSWTGIPEAFF.

CDR3 nucleotide sequence: TGTGCCAGTAGTATAGATCCGGGAACAGGTGGGCATTTT. Translation: CASSIDPGTGGHF. V and J are TRBV19 and TRBJ1-5; D is perhaps TRBD1 (5 bases). The V end was cut by 0 bases, the J end by 15 bases, with 15 bases between. Germline lookup yields CDR1 LNHDA and CDR2 SQIVND (reference sequence). CDR3 length: 13 residues.

In this sample, this clonotype turned up many times. The gene calls are TRBV19 and TRBJ1-1, with a possible D match to TRBD1 (6 bases). Germline V gene lookup returns CDR1 LNHDA and CDR2 SQIVND (reference sequence). This CDR3 contains 16 residues. The V gene lost 3 bases and the J gene lost 0 bases, with 14 bases spanning the gap. The CDR3 spells CASSITPDRLNTEAFF. For the CDR3, the DNA is TGTGCCAGTAGTATCACTCCGGACAGATTGAACACTGAAGCTTTCTTT.

The sample holds many counts of this clonotype. The chain links TRBV4-1 to TRBJ1-1; perhaps TRBD1 as D (6 bases). Trimming took off 2 bases at V and 7 bases at J, with 17 bases between the two ends. Germline V gene sequence: CDR1 MGHRA, CDR2 YSYEKL. The length of the CDR3 is 15 residues. The CDR3 sequence: CASSQLTQGPGEAFF. As DNA, the CDR3 is TGCGCCAGCAGCCAACTAACGCAGGGGCCCGGTGAAGCTTTCTTT.

Many counts were recorded for this clonotype. The CDR3 reads CAWGGNTGELFF. The CDR3 DNA is TGTGCCTGGGGGGGAAACACCGGGGAGCTGTTTTTT. This rearrangement joins TRBV30 to TRBJ2-2; the D call may be TRBD1 or TRBD2 (5 bases each). Trimming removed 5 bases from V and 2 bases from J, with 6 bases in between. There are 12 residues in the CDR3. The V gene's germline CDR1 is GTSNPN and CDR2 SVGIG (reference sequence).

This clonotype was counted ten times or more. The rearrangement uses TRBV20-1 and TRBJ2-5; 7 nucleotides match TRBD1. Germline CDR1 DFQATT, CDR2 SNEGSKA (reference sequence). V was clipped by 4 bases and J by 1 base; unmatched bases: 6. This CDR3 contains 14 residues. The CDR3 loop reads CSANRQGIQETQYF. The CDR3 DNA reads as TGCAGTGCTAACAGACAGGGAATCCAAGAGACCCAGTACTTC.

This clonotype came up many times. The chain is built from TRBV11-1 and TRBJ1-1; D is ambiguous. Looked up from germline, CDR1 is SGHAT and CDR2 is FQDESV (reference sequence). The CDR3 has 16 residues. V gave up 4 bases and J gave up 0 bases, with 15 bases separating them. CDR3 sequence: CASSSDGLSMNTEAFF. The CDR3 bases are TGTGCCAGCAGCTCGGACGGGTTGTCCATGAACACTGAAGCTTTCTTT.

This clonotype was seen many times. The gene calls are TRBV20-1 and TRBJ1-5; D gene ambiguous. The V gene lost 5 bases and the J gene lost 2 bases, with 19 bases spanning the gap. The CDR3 length is 16 residues. Germline V gives CDR1 DFQATT, CDR2 SNEGSKA (reference sequence). The CDR3 coding sequence is TGCAGTGCTCGAACTGTATTGGTTGCCCGCAATCAGCCCCAGCATTTT. Translation gives CSARTVLVARNQPQHF.

This clonotype was detected many times. This chain connects TRBV2 to TRBJ1-3; unclear D gene. V lost 6 bases to trimming and J lost 7 bases, with 13 bases between them. Germline V gene lookup returns CDR1 SNHLY and CDR2 FYNNEI. This CDR3 spans 13 amino acids. CDR3 residues: CASRRELENTIYF. Written as DNA, the CDR3 is TGTGCCAGCAGGCGGGAGCTGGAGAACACCATATATTTT.

This clonotype was seen ten or more times. V usage is TRBV7-2 and J usage is TRBJ2-7; TRBD2 agrees at 9 bases. The CDR3 totals 15 residues. Trimming at V came to 5 bases and at J to 2 bases, leaving 7 bases not matched to a gene. Germline CDR1 is SGHTA and CDR2 is FQGNSA. The CDR3 sequence: CASSTHSGGAYEQYF. The CDR3 nucleotides are TGTGCCAGCAGCACACATAGCGGGGGAGCCTACGAGCAGTACTTC.

The chain employs TRBV27 and TRBJ1-1; the D gene is possibly TRBD1 (5 bases). CDR1 MNHEY and CDR2 SMNVEV come from the germline V gene (reference sequence). The V end was cut by 8 bases, the J end by 4 bases, with 14 bases between. This CDR3 has 13 residues. The CDR3 bases are TGTGCCAGCGGGAGACCCCAGGGCACTGAAGCTTTCTTT. Protein product: CASGRPQGTEAFF.